Shown below are 20 T cell receptor beta chains from a single sample sequenced in a study of cytomegalovirus exposure and HLA in healthy donors. Repertoires were generated with immunoSEQ multiplex PCR, while TCRdb's copy carries only in-frame clones and drops some. There are around 150,000 clones in the sample; about 96% occur only once, and around 0.9% lies in the top ten. Sequences were obtained from PBMCs. The source of these receptors is a woman between 18 and 29 years old in good health and CMV-seronegative.

This clone was picked up one time. The chain has TRBV7-6 and TRBJ2-5; perhaps TRBD2 as D (5 bases). The ends were cut back, 1 base at V and 4 bases at J, with 16 bases in the middle. Germline V gene lookup returns CDR1 SGHVS and CDR2 FNYEAQ. The CDR3 consists of 16 residues. The CDR3 DNA follows: TGTGCCAGCAGCTTAGGGGCTCTAGCTGGTGCAGAGACCCAGTACTTC. It encodes CASSLGALAGAETQYF.

V usage is TRBV19 and J usage is TRBJ1-1; tentatively, D is TRBD1 (6 bases). The CDR3 is 14 residues long. Germline-derived CDR1 and CDR2 are LNHDA and SQIVND (reference sequence). Deletions cut 2 bases from V and 1 base from J, with 8 bases between. This CDR3 is CASSITGPNTEAFF. CDR3 DNA: TGTGCCAGTAGTATAACAGGGCCGAACACTGAAGCTTTCTTT.

The chain uses TRBV6-6 and TRBJ1-5; 9 bases are a match to TRBD1. The CDR3 is 14 residues long. The germline V gene has CDR1 MNHNY and CDR2 SVGAGI (reference sequence). V gave up 5 bases and J gave up 5 bases; unmatched junction bases: 4. CDR3: CASSRTGVDQPQHF. CDR3 coding DNA: TGTGCCAGCAGTCGGACAGGGGTGGATCAGCCCCAGCATTTT.

The rearrangement uses TRBV7-9 and TRBJ2-5, with TRBD2 identical over 8 bases. This CDR3 has 15 residues. Germline loops: CDR1 SEHNR, CDR2 FQNEAQ (reference sequence). J was trimmed by 1 base and V by 5 bases; bases with no gene match: 6. The CDR3: CASSPPGLAQETQYF. CDR3 coding DNA: TGTGCCAGCAGCCCTCCCGGACTAGCCCAAGAGACCCAGTACTTC.

The V and J genes are TRBV7-9 and TRBJ1-5; unclear D gene. V shed 4 bases and J shed 5 bases, with 6 bases lying between them. Germline V gene lookup returns CDR1 SEHNR and CDR2 FQNEAQ (reference sequence). The CDR3 covers 12 residues. The CDR3 spells CASSSQDQPQHF. DNA for the CDR3: TGTGCCAGCAGCTCTCAGGATCAGCCCCAGCATTTT.

CDR3 nucleotides: TGCGCCAGCAGCCAAGAATGGGGGGTTAATGAAAAACTGTTTTTT. Its translation is CASSQEWGVNEKLFF. The V and J genes are TRBV4-3 and TRBJ1-4; TRBD1 is a possible D gene (5 bases). CDR1 is LGHNA and CDR2 is YSLEER in the germline V gene. Trimming cost V 0 bases and J 4 bases, with 9 bases left between them. This CDR3 has 15 residues.

This chain connects TRBV4-3 to TRBJ2-1; possibly TRBD1 for D (6 bases). V lost 3 bases, J lost 5 bases, and 14 bases lay in between. Germline CDR1 and CDR2: LGHNA and YSLEER. The CDR3 totals 15 residues. In DNA, the CDR3 is TGCGCCAGCAGCCATTATCGGGACAAAAACAATGAGCAGTTCTTC. It translates to CASSHYRDKNNEQFF.

This sequence joins TRBV7-3 and TRBJ2-1, with 9 nucleotides matching TRBD2. This CDR3 contains 16 residues. V was clipped by 5 bases and J by 7 bases; unmatched bases: 12. Germline assignment: CDR1 SGHTA and CDR2 FQGTGA. CDR3 residues: CASSQRGGGARNEQFF. CDR3 coding DNA: TGTGCCAGCAGCCAGAGGGGCGGGGGGGCCAGGAATGAGCAGTTCTTC.

This clone has a single count. The rearrangement joins TRBV6-1 to TRBJ2-7; 8 bases line up with TRBD1. The length of the CDR3 is 14 residues. Germline trimming cut 5 bases from V and 2 bases from J; bases unmatched to any gene: 5. The germline V gene has CDR1 MNHNS and CDR2 SASEGT. The CDR3: CASSRDRTTYEQYF. The CDR3 DNA is TGTGCCAGCAGTCGGGACAGGACGACCTACGAGCAGTACTTC.

The chain couples TRBV4-1 to TRBJ1-1; tentative D call: TRBD1 (5 bases). The CDR3 is 13 amino acids. From germline, CDR1 is MGHRA and CDR2 YSYEKL. The V and J ends lost 3 bases and 6 bases respectively, with 11 bases between them. CDR3 residues: CASSHSDSAEAFF. For the CDR3, the DNA is TGCGCCAGCAGCCACTCCGACAGCGCTGAAGCTTTCTTT.

This chain connects TRBV4-3 to TRBJ1-5; TRBD1 is a possible D gene (6 bases). This CDR3 contains 15 residues. Looked up from germline, CDR1 is LGHNA and CDR2 is YSLEER. The ends were cut back, 3 bases at V and 0 bases at J, with 9 bases in the middle. The CDR3 bases are TGCGCCAGCAGCCAGGGGGCCTATAGCAATCAGCCCCAGCATTTT. It codes for CASSQGAYSNQPQHF.

This clone was seen once. V usage is TRBV9 and J usage is TRBJ1-2; unclear D gene. Trimming took off 0 bases at V and 5 bases at J, with 8 bases between the two ends. The CDR3 is 13 amino acids. Looked up from germline, CDR1 is SGDLS and CDR2 is YYNGEE. The CDR3 nucleotides read TGTGCCAGCAGCGTAGATGCGGCTTATGGCTACACCTTC. This gives the protein CASSVDAAYGYTF.

This chain joins TRBV30 and TRBJ1-2, with D perhaps matching TRBD1 (5 bases). V dropped 8 bases and J dropped 8 bases, with 18 bases sitting between them. The CDR3 is 12 residues long. The germline gives CDR1 GTSNPN, CDR2 SVGIG (reference sequence). CDR3 residues: CARTGGSRGYTF. The CDR3 nucleotides are TGTGCCCGGACCGGGGGGTCCAGGGGCTACACCTTC.

The chain employs TRBV30 and TRBJ2-2; D not certain. The germline V and J ends were trimmed by 3 bases and 2 bases, with 7 bases remaining between them. The CDR3 has 13 residues. Germline loops: CDR1 GTSNPN, CDR2 SVGIG (reference sequence). CDR3 in amino acids: CAWRTVNTGELFF. In DNA form, the CDR3 reads TGTGCCTGGAGGACTGTAAACACCGGGGAGCTGTTTTTT.

The CDR3 spells CASSSKRGPDTQYF. As DNA, the CDR3 is TGTGCCAGCAGCTCGAAGCGGGGCCCAGATACGCAGTATTTT. The V and J genes are TRBV7-2 and TRBJ2-3, with 7 nucleotides matching TRBD2. Germline V gives CDR1 SGHTA, CDR2 FQGNSA. V was pared by 4 bases and J by 4 bases, with 5 bases of the junction left unmatched. The CDR3 loop spans 14 amino acids.

CDR3 amino acids: CASSPDQGFTDGYTF. CDR3 DNA sequence: TGTGCCAGCTCACCAGACCAGGGGTTTACGGACGGCTACACCTTC. This chain joins TRBV18 and TRBJ1-2; perhaps TRBD1 as D (6 bases). Trimming removed 2 bases at V and 8 bases at J, with 18 bases between. The CDR3 sequence is 15 residues long. Germline values: CDR1 KGHSH, CDR2 LQKENI.

This chain uses TRBV29-1 with TRBJ2-5, with TRBD2 matching over 9 bases. The CDR3 is 13 amino acids. V lost 4 bases to trimming and J lost 5 bases; unmatched junction nucleotides: 5. CDR1 is SQVTM and CDR2 is ANQGSEA in the germline V gene. The CDR3 sequence: CSVVWTSDETQYF. For the CDR3, the DNA is TGCAGCGTTGTGTGGACTAGCGACGAGACCCAGTACTTC.

The chain recombines TRBV6-6 with TRBJ1-1, with D possibly TRBD1 on 5 matching bases. In germline, CDR1 is MNHNY, CDR2 SVGAGI (reference sequence). Trimming shortened V by 2 bases and J by 4 bases, and 8 bases separated the two germline ends. CDR3 size: 13 residues. CDR3 residues: CASSYGGSTEAFF. The CDR3 DNA sequence: TGTGCCAGCAGTTACGGGGGGTCCACTGAAGCTTTCTTT.

The genes are TRBV18 and TRBJ2-7; tentative D call: TRBD1 (6 bases). Trimming shortened V by 3 bases and J by 3 bases, and 12 bases separated the two germline ends. Germline lookup yields CDR1 KGHSH and CDR2 LQKENI. The CDR3 has 14 residues. The CDR3 DNA follows: TGTGCCAGCTCACCGGACAGAGACGGCTACGAGCAGTACTTC. Residues: CASSPDRDGYEQYF. The whole variable domain, filled in from reference TRBV18 and TRBJ2-7, reads NAGVMQNPRHLVRRRGQEARLRCSPMKGHSHVYWYRQLPEEGLKFMVYLQKENIIDESGMPKERFSAEFPKEGPSILRIQQVVRGDSAAYFCASSPDRDGYEQYFGPGTRLTVT.

As to this clone: One end of the junction is discordant with germline, which a read error may explain. This chain joins TRBV29-1 and TRBJ2-1; a weak D match, TRBD2 (6 bases). There are 14 residues in the CDR3. Germline CDR1 reads SQVTM; CDR2 reads ANQGSEA. The CDR3 DNA follows: TGCAGCGTCGAAGGGGTCTTGGAGGGAAACGAGCAGTTCTTC. It encodes CSVEGVLEGNEQFF.